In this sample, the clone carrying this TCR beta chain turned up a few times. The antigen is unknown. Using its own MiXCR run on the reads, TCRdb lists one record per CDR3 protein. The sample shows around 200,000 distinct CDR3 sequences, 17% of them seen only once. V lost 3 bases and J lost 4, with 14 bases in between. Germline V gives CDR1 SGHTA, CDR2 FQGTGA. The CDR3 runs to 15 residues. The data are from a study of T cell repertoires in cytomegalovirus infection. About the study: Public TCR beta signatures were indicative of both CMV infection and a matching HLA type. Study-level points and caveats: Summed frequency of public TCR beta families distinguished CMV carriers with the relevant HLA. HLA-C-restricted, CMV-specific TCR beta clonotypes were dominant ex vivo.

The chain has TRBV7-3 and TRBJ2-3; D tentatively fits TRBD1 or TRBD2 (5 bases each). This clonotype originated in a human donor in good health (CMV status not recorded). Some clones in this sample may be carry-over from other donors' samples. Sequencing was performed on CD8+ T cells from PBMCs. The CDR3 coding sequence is TGTGCCAGCAGCTTCCCGGGTTCGGGGCCAGATACGCAGTATTTT. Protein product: CASSFPGSGPDTQYF.